This T cell receptor (beta chain) was recorded in a study of blood T cell repertoires in COVID-19. Study-level information: Sources were T cells, B-cell-depleted T cells, or PBMCs; the material itself was cDNA or gDNA.

The study drew participants aged about 18 to 89 years from around 24 US areas. Cohorts were determined from participant-reported clinical history. Some clones are missing from TCRdb's copy, which holds only in-frame ones; the method was immunoSEQ multiplex PCR. The table lists 210,000 or so clones, around 80% of them singletons. The CDR3 consists of 12 residues. The germline V gene has CDR1 LNHDA and CDR2 SQIVND (reference sequence). This clone was seen only a few times. V gene TRBV19 combines with J gene TRBJ1-2; no definite D call. Sequenced material: PBMCs or T cells enriched from blood (not recorded which). The receptor's source is a man aged 25 to 45 with acute COVID-19. This chain's CDR3 is CASRTFNYGYTF. For the CDR3, the DNA is TGTGCGTCCAGGACTTTTAACTATGGCTACACCTTC.